This T cell receptor beta chain was sequenced during a study of tumor-infiltrating lymphocytes in primary liver carcinoma. General study results and limits: Tumor top-250-clone fraction significantly exceeded that of blood (p = 0.039).

A constant-region primer primed TCR beta cDNA synthesis from 400 to 550 ng of total RNA. For TCR beta, libraries were produced by three nested multiplex PCR rounds using slightly modified ARM-PCR. A C-beta reverse primer and TRBV1-TRBV30 forward primers served in each of the first two PCR rounds, at 10 cycles apiece. One entry per CDR3 protein, called by TCRdb with MiXCR from the multiplex PCR reads. The repertoire holds approximately 110,000 distinct CDR3 sequences, with 55% to 65% as singletons. From roughly 20-30 mg of unsorted bulk tissue, DNA and RNA were co-extracted together. Germline V gene sequence: CDR1 SGHRS, CDR2 YFSETQ. Trimming removed 5 bases at V and 3 bases at J, with 17 bases between. This CDR3 is built from 15 residues. Note on this clonotype: Its antigen is unidentified.

V and J are TRBV5-1 and TRBJ1-2; D is perhaps TRBD1 (6 bases). This TCR came from a woman in her sixties or seventies with primary liver carcinoma and hepatitis B virus infection. Material for sequencing was liver tumor tissue from sampling region 1. The subset denotes: tumor region T1, superior pole. The CDR3 sequence is CASSYGRRGDYGYTF. The CDR3, as DNA: TGCGCCAGCAGTTATGGACGTAGGGGGGACTATGGCTACACCTTC.